This T cell receptor (beta chain) came from a study of OX40 agonist ivuxolimab in advanced cancers. The CDR3 is 19 amino acids. V was clipped by 6 bases and J by 4 bases; unmatched bases: 17. Germline V lookup: CDR1 MDHEN, CDR2 SYDVKM. Assay used: immunoSEQ multiplex PCR; TCRdb lists only in-frame clones, some missing. The sample contains tens of thousands of clones, about 84% of which appear only once. This TCR was sampled from an adult with an advanced solid tumor such as melanoma, head and neck, liver or kidney cancer. This material consisted of CD4+ or CD8+ T cells sorted from blood, taken in a trial of the OX40 agonist ivuxolimab. The rearrangement uses TRBV28 and TRBJ2-2, with 10 nucleotides matching TRBD2. In DNA, the CDR3 is TGTGCCAGCAGCACCCTTGGGCTAGCGGGAGAAGTAGGCACCGGGGAGCTGTTTTTT. Translated: CASSTLGLAGEVGTGELFF.